The next 4 T cell receptor beta chains were all read from a single sample in a study of T-cell memory formation after mild COVID-19. TCRdb ran MiXCR on the 5' RACE reads and lists one entry per CDR3 protein. The table shows hundreds of thousands of distinct CDR3 sequences, with around 14% occurring only once. Specimen: PBMCs or a T cell subset sorted from them (not recorded which). The receptors were gathered from a man between 18 and 35 years old who had mild COVID-19 (a few samples of this study predate the infection). Cell type and time point are not known.

This clonotype was picked up many times. The rearrangement joins TRBV18 to TRBJ1-3; no reliable D call. V was cut by 4 bases and J by 1 base, with 8 bases left in between. The CDR3 spans 14 residues. Germline CDR1 reads KGHSH; CDR2 reads LQKENI. The CDR3 spells CASSRETSGNTIYF. As DNA, the CDR3 is TGTGCCAGCTCACGTGAGACATCTGGAAACACCATATATTTT. The full variable domain, rest sourced from reference TRBV18 and TRBJ1-3, is NAGVMQNPRHLVRRRGQEARLRCSPMKGHSHVYWYRQLPEEGLKFMVYLQKENIIDESGMPKERFSAEFPKEGPSILRIQQVVRGDSAAYFCASSRETSGNTIYFGEGSWLTVV.

Only a few counts were recorded for this clonotype. V is TRBV3-1 and J is TRBJ1-1; the D is unclear. The CDR3 sequence is 12 residues long. Germline CDR1 is LGHDT and CDR2 is YNNKEL (reference sequence). The germline V and J ends were trimmed by 4 bases and 7 bases, with 10 bases remaining between them. CDR3 amino acids: CASSPNEGEAFF. For the CDR3, the DNA is TGTGCCAGCAGCCCTAATGAAGGTGAAGCTTTCTTT.

Many counts were recorded for this clonotype. CDR3 nucleotide sequence: TGTGCCAGCAGTTCGGGGCGGCGAAACTATGGCTACACCTTC. Residues: CASSSGRRNYGYTF. The chain is built from TRBV27 and TRBJ1-2; TRBD1 is a possible D gene (5 bases). V was cut by 4 bases and J by 2 bases, with 11 bases left in between. This CDR3 is built from 14 residues. The V gene's germline CDR1 is MNHEY and CDR2 SMNVEV (reference sequence).

This clonotype was seen just once. The chain uses TRBV24-1 and TRBJ2-1; D gene unclear. Germline CDR1 and CDR2: KGHDR and SFDVKD. The CDR3 loop spans 13 amino acids. Deletions cut 1 base from V and 6 bases from J, with 6 bases between. CDR3 DNA: TGTGCCACCAGTGATTTCATAGGCAATGAGCAGTTCTTC. Its translation: CATSDFIGNEQFF.